Listed below are T cell receptor beta chains from one sample, sequenced in a study of cytomegalovirus exposure and HLA in healthy donors. Libraries were prepared by immunoSEQ multiplex PCR; TCRdb keeps only in-frame clonotypes and omits some of them. The sample carries some 290,000 clones, around 90% recorded once. The material sequenced was PBMCs. These receptors came from a man aged 30 to 39 in good health and CMV-seronegative. CDR3s include the opening cysteine and the closing phenylalanine or tryptophan. A D gene is named only where the DNA matches it firmly. Only part of the rows carry a size: once, few, many, or a class if the clone is expanded.

length | J | D | V | size | DNA | CDR3
16 | TRBJ2-3 | . | TRBV5-1 | . | TGCGCCAGCAGCTTGGCCATCACGGGTTACACAGATACGCAGTATTTT | CASSLAITGYTDTQYF
13 | TRBJ1-2 | TRBD1 | TRBV28 | . | TGTGCCAGCAGTTTCCAGGGGGTCTATGGCTACACCTTC | CASSFQGVYGYTF
13 | TRBJ2-5 | TRBD2 | TRBV28 | . | TGTGCCAGCAGAGTGAGCGGGGGGGAGACCCAGTACTTC | CASRVSGGETQYF
15 | TRBJ2-3 | TRBD2 | TRBV7-8 | . | TGTGCCAGCAGCGGTCCGAGCGGGGGGGCAAATACGCAGTATTTT | CASSGPSGGANTQYF
13 | TRBJ2-4 | . | TRBV27 | . | TGTGCCAGCAGTTTTCGCCTAGGCAACATTCAGTACTTC | CASSFRLGNIQYF
14 | TRBJ2-5 | TRBD2 | TRBV7-2 | . | TGTGCCAGCAGCAATAGCGGGGCTTTGGAGACCCAGTACTTC | CASSNSGALETQYF
19 | TRBJ1-1 | TRBD1 | TRBV4-3 | . | TGCGCCAGCAGCCAAGGCTTCCGGGACAGGGAATATATGAACACTGAAGCTTTCTTT | CASSQGFRDREYMNTEAFF
13 | TRBJ1-2 | . | TRBV4-1 | . | TGCGCCAGCAGCGTGCGGGAGGGCTATGGCTACACCTTC | CASSVREGYGYTF
16 | TRBJ1-2 | TRBD1 | TRBV7-8 | . | TGTGCCAGCAGCTTACACCCCAAAACAGGGGACTATGGCTACACCTTC | CASSLHPKTGDYGYTF
13 | TRBJ1-2 | . | TRBV4-1 | . | TGCGCCAGCAGCCAAGGTGGGGCTCCTGGCTACACCTTC | CASSQGGAPGYTF
12 | TRBJ1-1 | . | TRBV6-5 | . | TGTGCCAGCAGTTATGGCACATCTGAAGCTTTCTTT | CASSYGTSEAFF
15 | TRBJ1-2 | TRBD1 | TRBV6-5 | few | TGTGCCAGCAGCGGAAGGGGACAGCTTAACTATGGCTACACCTTC | CASSGRGQLNYGYTF
15 | TRBJ1-5 | TRBD1 | TRBV2 | . | TGTGCCAGCAGGCTGACTGACAGGGATGCTCAGCCCCAGCATTTT | CASRLTDRDAQPQHF
14 | TRBJ2-7 | TRBD1 | TRBV4-3 | . | TGCGCCAGCAGCCAACATACAGGGGGGAACGAGCAGTACTTC | CASSQHTGGNEQYF
15 | TRBJ1-1 | TRBD1 | TRBV5-4 | . | TGTGCCAGCAGCGGTTCGGACAGGGAGTACACTGAAGCTTTCTTT | CASSGSDREYTEAFF
14 | TRBJ1-2 | . | TRBV6-5 | . | TGTGCCAGCAGTTACTCGGGGGGGAACTATGGCTACACCTTC | CASSYSGGNYGYTF
16 | TRBJ1-4 | TRBD1 | TRBV5-1 | . | TGCGCCAGCAGCCTAGGGGACAGCCGGGGGAATGAAAAACTGTTTTTT | CASSLGDSRGNEKLFF
14 | TRBJ2-7 | TRBD2 | TRBV19 | . | TGTGCCAGTAGTATAGTGGGGACTAGCGACGAGCAGTACTTC | CASSIVGTSDEQYF
14 | TRBJ2-3 | . | TRBV5-6 | once | TGTGCCAGCAGCTACAACAGAAACACAGATACGCAGTATTTT | CASSYNRNTDTQYF
14 | TRBJ2-7 | TRBD1 | TRBV11-2 | . | TGTGCCAGCAGCTTAGCCGACAGGGCTCTAGAGCAGTACTTC | CASSLADRALEQYF
16 | TRBJ2-1 | . | TRBV5-4 | . | TGTGCCAGCAGCTTGAGGCTAGCTATGGATGGAAATGAGCAGTTCTTC | CASSLRLAMDGNEQFF
15 | TRBJ1-1 | . | TRBV7-9 | . | TGTGCCAGCAGCTTACCAGGGAGGAAAAACACTGAAGCTTTCTTT | CASSLPGRKNTEAFF
12 | TRBJ2-7 | . | TRBV5-6 | . | TGTGCCAGCAGCTCCGGGATCTACGAGCAGTACTTC | CASSSGIYEQYF
18 | TRBJ2-1 | TRBD2 | TRBV6-4 | . | TGTGCCAGCAGTGAGCGACTAGCGGGGGGGACGAGGTACAATGAGCAGTTCTTC | CASSERLAGGTRYNEQFF
14 | TRBJ1-2 | TRBD1 | TRBV29-1 | . | TGCAGCGTTGCCAGGGGGCGCAGTTTCGGTGGCTACACCTTC | CSVARGRSFGGYTF
9 | TRBJ1-2 | . | TRBV19 | once | TGTGCCAGTGGGCTGGGCTACACCTTC | CASGLGYTF
15 | TRBJ2-7 | . | TRBV4-2 | . | TGTGCCAGCAGCCAATCAAGATTTAACACCTACGAGCAGTACTTC | CASSQSRFNTYEQYF
16 | TRBJ2-7 | TRBD2 | TRBV18 | . | TGTGCCAGCTCACCCATTGAGCGGGGTACTGGGAACGAGCAGTACTTC | CASSPIERGTGNEQYF
11 | TRBJ2-3 | . | TRBV5-4 | . | TGTGCCAGCAGCCTGCAGGGTACGCAGTATTTT | CASSLQGTQYF
16 | TRBJ2-2 | TRBD2 | TRBV27 | . | TGTGCCAGCACATTTAGCGGGGGGAGCGGCACCGGGGAGCTGTTTTTT | CASTFSGGSGTGELFF
17 | TRBJ2-1 | TRBD2 | TRBV5-1 | . | TGCGCCAGCAGCTCGGGAGGCGGGTTGGGCCTGAGCAATGAGCAGTTCTTC | CASSSGGGLGLSNEQFF
17 | TRBJ2-2 | TRBD2 | TRBV10-3 | . | TGTGCCATCAGGCCGACTAGCGGGGGGACCCCGACCGGGGAGCTGTTTTTT | CAIRPTSGGTPTGELFF
14 | TRBJ1-6 | . | TRBV28 | once | TGTGCCAGCAGACAGGGTTACGATAATTCACCCCTCCACTTT | CASRQGYDNSPLHF
15 | TRBJ2-3 | TRBD2 | TRBV2 | . | TGTGCCAGCTTAAGAAGCGGGGAGGTCACAGATACGCAGTATTTT | CASLRSGEVTDTQYF
12 | TRBJ1-2 | . | TRBV19 | . | TGTGCCAGTAGTGCCCACTGGTATGGCTACACCTTC | CASSAHWYGYTF
15 | TRBJ2-1 | . | TRBV7-2 | . | TGTGCCAGCACCCCCCGCAGGGTCATATACAATGAGCAGTTCTTC | CASTPRRVIYNEQFF
14 | TRBJ1-1 | . | TRBV4-1 | . | TGCGCCAGCAGCCAAGGATTCGGGAACACTGAAGCTTTCTTT | CASSQGFGNTEAFF
13 | TRBJ1-2 | TRBD1 | TRBV6-1 | . | TGTGCCAGCCGGGACAGGGGCGGCATCGGCTACACCTTC | CASRDRGGIGYTF
17 | TRBJ2-7 | TRBD1 | TRBV11-1 | . | TGTGCCAGCAGCTTAGGTAACAGGGGGTCTAACTCCTACGAGCAGTACTTC | CASSLGNRGSNSYEQYF
14 | TRBJ1-2 | TRBD1 | TRBV7-6 | . | TGTGCCAGCAGCCCGTCGACAGGGGACTATGGCTACACCTTC | CASSPSTGDYGYTF
16 | TRBJ2-1 | TRBD2 | TRBV7-2 | . | TGTGCCAGCAGCTTAATGGCGGGGGTCTCCTACAATGAGCAGTTCTTC | CASSLMAGVSYNEQFF
14 | TRBJ1-1 | . | TRBV6-1 | few | TGTGCCAGCAGTGTGACAGTGGAGAACACTGAAGCTTTCTTT | CASSVTVENTEAFF
14 | TRBJ1-2 | TRBD1 | TRBV6-1 | . | TGTGCCAGCAGGATCGGACAGGGAAGTTATGGCTACACCTTC | CASRIGQGSYGYTF
13 | TRBJ2-2 | . | TRBV5-1 | . | TGCGCCAGCCGACGGGGGAACACCGGGGAGCTGTTTTTT | CASRRGNTGELFF
15 | TRBJ1-5 | TRBD1 | TRBV27 | . | TGTGCCAGCAGAATAGGACAGGACATTAATCAGCCCCAGCATTTT | CASRIGQDINQPQHF
17 | TRBJ1-1 | TRBD1 | TRBV5-4 | once | TGTGCCAGCAGCTTGGATAAGAGGGACAGGGTGTACACTGAAGCTTTCTTT | CASSLDKRDRVYTEAFF
15 | TRBJ2-7 | . | TRBV21-1 | . | TGTGCCAGCAGCCTTAAACCGACAGGGACTTACGAGCAGTACTTC | CASSLKPTGTYEQYF
15 | TRBJ1-5 | TRBD1 | TRBV6-5 | once | TGTGCCAGCAGGCCGGGACAGGGTGGCAATCAGCCCCAGCATTTT | CASRPGQGGNQPQHF